This T cell receptor (beta chain) originates from a study of shared clonotypes between healthy human individuals (dated by TCRdb to the early 2020s). In the study overall: The cohort comprised two women and a few men aged 18 to 49 years. For each donor, CD4 naive and CD4 memory were each run on three plates, CD8 naive on two plates, and CD8 memory on one plate. To estimate repertoire size and how much clonotypes are shared between individuals, the study performed deep sequencing of blood TCR repertoires from a handful of healthy adults. To increase sequencing depth and limit assay-specific biases, different laboratories used diverse techniques to prepare libraries and sequence TCR repertoires. Each donor's leukapheresis produced roughly between about 0.9 and 9.5 billion PBMCs. Summary of the overall study and its limitations: Pairwise subsampling led to the expectation that sequencing depth would affect the degree of clonotype sharing among donors. The genetic and exposure-history diversity represented was limited by the small number of donors. Sampling was restricted to blood, and TCR repertoires in tissue are likely to differ from TCR repertoires in blood. Compared with non-shared clonotypes, clonotypes shared by all four sorted-subset donors had higher generation probabilities. Rarefaction of sorted-subset datasets indicated incomplete sequencing despite the large sequencing depth. Naive subsets generally had larger estimated clonotype richness than memory subsets. Across several donors, roughly 5% of naive CD4, approximately 3.5% of naive CD8, 2% to 2.5% of memory CD4, and roughly 0.4% of memory CD8 clonotypes were shared.

Germline trimming: 6 bases from V, 3 bases from J; junction bases outside gene matches: 10. Based on the germline V gene, the CDR1 and CDR2 sequences are WSHSY and SAAADI. CDR3 length: 16 amino acids, cysteine to phenylalanine. Here the CDR3 DNA is all that survives: 48 bases in frame from base 1. As concerns this clone: The antigen this receptor binds is unknown. No per-base quality is available; no much larger clone lies one base away.

Using the deep immunoSEQ assay, multiplex PCR amplified TCR CDR3 regions from genomic DNA. Genomic DNA extracted from each cell subset was distributed evenly over all wells of several immunoSEQ 96-well plates, and each plate served as one replicate. For sorted subsets, roughly 200 ng of genomic DNA, equivalent to 25,000 to 35,000 T cell genomes, went into each replicate PCR. The purified libraries were quantified using a Qubit 3.0 fluorometer, sized with a Bioanalyzer 2100, and then quantified again using the KAPA Library Quantification kit. Each immunoSEQ 96-well plate was sequenced on its own single-read 150-cycle Illumina NextSeq 550 flow cell. In the authors' own workflow: Because only junctional sequences without quality scores were contained in the immunoSEQ output, filtering matching that applied to full-length reads could not be performed. To assign V/J genes and CDR3, sequences were annotated using PyIR, a Python wrapper for IgBLAST v1.9, with IMGT germline references. Any read was removed if the V/J assignment was weak (E-value above 1e-6), the CDR3 was missing, or the read contained stop codons, out-of-frame junctions, or ambiguous translated residues. V3J clonotypes were defined as sequences sharing the same inferred V gene, J gene, and CDR3 amino acid sequence. The percentage overlap between two repertoires was calculated by dividing the number of shared unique clonotypes by the size of the smaller repertoire. Richness of each repertoire was evaluated using RTK rarefaction, the Chao1 estimator, and Recon v2.1 estimates of unobserved clonotypes. OLGA was used to compute generation probabilities for all TCRbeta clonotypes that the gDNA method yielded from a few donors. TCRdb took over this immuneACCESS table, retaining in-frame rearrangements with V and J assigned. Such tables are incomplete; in checked studies, under half of the missing clones stem from an unresolved V gene, and the remainder is unexplained. V and J calls and clone size are given by that table; D and trimming were obtained from the DNA. This sample has about 2.2 million clones in its table, and 80% to 95% of those were observed once. Clones ranked in the top ten supply approximately 1.6% of the sample.

CD8 naive samples consisted of CD45RO-negative cells that were positively selected for CCR7, yielding a CD45RA+CCR7+ population without TemRA cells. Healthy HIV-negative adults with no recently reported acute infections or vaccinations were included as donors. Every donor was a Caucasian adult residing in Nashville, Tennessee, USA. Blood was collected by leukapheresis, and PBMCs were isolated by Ficoll-Histopaque density gradient centrifugation and then cryopreserved in liquid nitrogen vapor phase. Analytical flow cytometry was used to check the purity and quantity of each magnetically sorted T cell population. Genomic DNA was isolated from each sorted fraction and quantified by UV absorbance on a Nanodrop 2000c.

The chain is assembled from TRBV10-2 and TRBJ2-3; 9 nucleotides in the junction match TRBD2. This clonotype was obtained from a man between 18 and 29 years old in good health. Some clones in this sample may be carry-over from other donors' samples. Sequencing was performed on naive CD8+ T cells from PBMCs. Reading the label with the study, this specimen's cell subset or site is: CD45RA+CCR7+. The CDR3: CASSPVAGGPTDTQYF. Here is the DNA: TGCGCCAGCAGCCCCGTGGCGGGAGGGCCGACAGATACGCAGTATTTT.